The 23 T cell receptor beta chains listed next were all sequenced from one sample in a study of blood T cells in healthy people across ages. Combining a sample-barcoded 5' primer with a J-beta primer mix, a second PCR ran for roughly 6 to 11 cycles. TCRdb itself ran the 5' RACE reads through MiXCR, one entry per CDR3 protein. The data show around 970,000 distinct CDR3 sequences, 45% to 60% seen once. What was sequenced was blood. These receptors came from a woman aged 60 to 75 in good health.

This chain uses TRBV2 with TRBJ1-5; TRBD1 agrees at 10 bases. The germline V gene encodes CDR1 SNHLY and CDR2 FYNNEI. This CDR3 has 14 amino acids. V was clipped by 6 bases and J by 7 bases; unmatched bases: 6. DNA for the CDR3: TGTGCCAGCAGGGGGACAGGGGCGGAGCAGCCCCAGCATTTT. Its translation: CASRGTGAEQPQHF.

The chain recombines TRBV28 with TRBJ2-5, with 15 bases aligning to TRBD2. The CDR3 is 17 amino acids. Losses at the gene ends were 5 bases for V and 11 bases for J; bases not matched to a gene: 15. CDR1 and CDR2 from the germline V gene are MDHEN and SYDVKM. CDR3 coding DNA: TGTGCCAGCAGTCGTAAGGGACTAGCGGGAGGTTCTTGGGAGCAGTACTTC. It encodes CASSRKGLAGGSWEQYF.

The rearrangement uses TRBV2 and TRBJ2-7; possibly TRBD2 for D (6 bases). The V end was cut by 1 base, the J end by 4 bases, with 17 bases between. Germline CDR1 reads SNHLY; CDR2 reads FYNNEI. This CDR3 has 16 residues. The CDR3 DNA sequence: TGTGCCAGCAGTGAAGATGCGGGGACTTCGGGGTACGAGCAGTACTTC. Its translation is CASSEDAGTSGYEQYF. The full variable domain, with the rest looked up from reference TRBV2 and TRBJ2-7, is EPEVTQTPSHQVTQMGQEVILRCVPISNHLYFYWYRQILGQKVEFLVSFYNNEISEKSEIFDDQFSVERPDGSNFTLKIRSTKLEDSAMYFCASSEDAGTSGYEQYFGPGTRLTVT.

The rearrangement links TRBV29-1 to TRBJ2-3, with 8 bases lining up with TRBD2. The germline V gene encodes CDR1 SQVTM and CDR2 ANQGSEA. The CDR3 is 17 amino acids. The V and J ends lost 3 bases and 6 bases, in that order; junction bases with no gene match: 17. Written as DNA, the CDR3 is TGCAGCGTTGACGGGGATAGGACTAGCAGTAACCCGGATACGCAGTATTTT. Translation: CSVDGDRTSSNPDTQYF.

The chain has TRBV10-2 and TRBJ2-1; possibly TRBD1 for D (5 bases). Trimming left V 6 bases short and J 6 bases short, with 12 bases between. This CDR3 comprises 13 residues. Germline V gene data show CDR1 as WSHSY and CDR2 as SAAADI. CDR3 protein: CASSALGANEQFF. CDR3 nucleotides: TGCGCCAGCAGCGCCCTTGGGGCCAATGAGCAGTTCTTC.

This sequence joins TRBV18 and TRBJ1-5; D is ambiguous. Trimming shortened V by 3 bases and J by 6 bases, and 12 bases separated the two germline ends. CDR3 length equals 14 residues. Germline assignment: CDR1 KGHSH and CDR2 LQKENI. Written as DNA, the CDR3 is TGTGCCAGCTCACCCTCCGGAGAAGGTCAGCCCCAGCATTTT. Encoded protein: CASSPSGEGQPQHF.

This clonotype was seen a few times. The chain's CDR3 is CASALAGGPYEQYF. CDR3 DNA: TGTGCCAGCGCCTTAGCGGGAGGACCTTACGAGCAGTACTTC. J is TRBJ2-7 and V is TRBV6-2 or TRBV6-3; 10 bases are a match to TRBD2. The CDR3 sequence is 14 residues long. Germline trimming cut 8 bases from V and 4 bases from J; bases unmatched to any gene: 8. Looked up from germline, CDR1 is MNHEY and CDR2 is SVGEGT.

The chain carries TRBV6-2 or TRBV6-3 and TRBJ2-4; D is perhaps TRBD2 (7 bases). V lost 7 bases and J lost 13, with 23 bases in between. The CDR3 consists of 14 residues. CDR1 and CDR2 (germline): MNHEY, SVGEGT. CDR3 amino acids: CASNLRGGDGEQYF. The CDR3 nucleotides are TGTGCCAGCAACCTACGCGGGGGCGACGGGGAGCAGTACTTC.

This rearrangement joins TRBV5-4 to TRBJ1-5; 7 bases are a match to TRBD1. Germline V gives CDR1 SGHNT, CDR2 YYREEE (reference sequence). There are 19 residues in the CDR3. Unmatched junction bases numbered 19, after V lost 4 bases and J lost 3 bases. The CDR3, as DNA: TGTGCCAGCAGCACGTATGTTAAAAGGGGGCGCGTCGACAATCAGCCCCAGCATTTT. It is translated as CASSTYVKRGRVDNQPQHF.

The J gene is TRBJ2-7, the V gene TRBV20-1, with TRBD2 identical over 8 bases. CDR3 length: 16 amino acids. V gave up 6 bases and J gave up 1 base; unmatched junction bases: 14. Germline V CDR1 and CDR2: DFQATT, SNEGSKA (reference sequence). The CDR3 DNA is TGCAGTGCGATAGACCGGAGCGGGAGAAGTTCCTACGAGCAGTACTTC. Protein: CSAIDRSGRSSYEQYF.

The rearrangement links TRBV6-5 to TRBJ2-7, with D hard to call. Per germline, CDR1 MNHEY and CDR2 SVGAGI. Trimming took off 4 bases at V and 6 bases at J, with 13 bases between the two ends. CDR3 length equals 13 residues. CDR3 loop: CASSSVTYAEQYF. The CDR3 DNA follows: TGTGCCAGCAGTTCCGTAACGTACGCCGAGCAGTACTTC.

Only a few counts were recorded for this clonotype. The V call is TRBV11-1, the J call TRBJ1-2, with 7 bases aligning to TRBD1. Germline loops: CDR1 SGHAT, CDR2 FQDESV (reference sequence). V lost 4 bases and J lost 1; bases outside the gene matches: 12. The CDR3 sequence is 17 residues long. The CDR3 is CASSSPRGGQFNYGYTF. The DNA of the CDR3 is TGTGCCAGCAGCTCCCCCCGAGGGGGACAGTTTAACTATGGCTACACCTTC.

V usage is TRBV28 and J usage is TRBJ2-1, with 8 nucleotides matching TRBD2. CDR3 length: 15 residues. V lost 3 bases and J lost 4; bases outside the gene matches: 5. Looked up from germline, CDR1 is MDHEN and CDR2 is SYDVKM. CDR3 nucleotide sequence: TGTGCCAGCAGTTTTTCTAGCGGGCGGTACAATGAGCAGTTCTTC. This sequence encodes CASSFSSGRYNEQFF.

The chain combines TRBV6-5 with TRBJ1-2, with TRBD1 matching 8 bases. The germline V gene has CDR1 MNHEY and CDR2 SVGAGI. With V trimmed by 4 bases and J by 4 bases, 8 bases remained unmatched. CDR3 length: 15 residues. CDR3 in amino acids: CASSFDRGQRYGYTF. The CDR3 coding sequence is TGTGCCAGCAGTTTTGACAGGGGTCAACGCTATGGCTACACCTTC.

The gene calls are TRBV30 and TRBJ1-2, with a tentative D call TRBD1 (5 bases). The CDR3 runs 16 residues. Germline V gene sequence: CDR1 GTSNPN, CDR2 SVGIG (reference sequence). V was shortened by 7 bases and J by 6 bases, with 27 bases between the two germline ends. This CDR3 reads CAYAAGARGLWHGYTF. Here the CDR3 DNA reads TGTGCCTACGCGGCCGGGGCGCGGGGTTTATGGCATGGCTACACCTTC.

The V and J genes are TRBV4-3 and TRBJ2-2; 8 nucleotides agree with TRBD2. Germline values: CDR1 LGHNA, CDR2 YSLEER. J lost 0 bases, V lost 3 bases, and 3 bases had no gene match. The CDR3 runs to 16 residues. CDR3 residues: CASSQRGDSNTGELFF. CDR3 nucleotide sequence: TGCGCCAGCAGCCAGCGGGGGGATTCGAACACCGGGGAGCTGTTTTTT.

V usage is TRBV5-6 and J usage is TRBJ2-1; the match to TRBD2 covers 9 bases. The CDR3 extends over 16 amino acids. The V segment lost 4 bases and the J segment 5 bases; nucleotides outside the gene matches: 10. Per the germline V gene, CDR1 is SGHDT and CDR2 is YYEEEE. CDR3 sequence: CASSHGAGGRDNEQFF. The CDR3 DNA reads as TGTGCCAGCAGCCACGGCGCGGGAGGGCGGGACAATGAGCAGTTCTTC.

The chain combines TRBV10-3 with TRBJ2-4; 9 bases agree with TRBD1. With 1 base clipped from V and 2 bases from J, the junction kept 9 bases outside the gene matches. CDR1 and CDR2 from the germline V gene are ENHRY and SYGVKD. The CDR3 totals 18 residues. The CDR3 DNA follows: TGTGCCATCAGTGAGTATGGACAGGGGCAAGTCTCCAAAAACATTCAGTACTTC. Its protein is CAISEYGQGQVSKNIQYF.

The V gene is TRBV15, the J gene TRBJ2-7; 8 positions match TRBD1. The CDR3 spans 16 residues. After removal of 0 bases from V and 7 bases from J, the junction contained 11 bases not matched to a gene. Germline-derived CDR1 and CDR2 are LNHNV and YYDKDF (reference sequence). The DNA for the CDR3 is TGTGCCACCAGCAGAGATCTTGGGCAGGGGGCGCTTGAGCAGTACTTC. This encodes CATSRDLGQGALEQYF.

The table lists this clonotype with a few counts. V gene TRBV11-2 combines with J gene TRBJ1-1; 7 nucleotides agree with TRBD1. CDR3 length: 12 residues. The germline CDR1 and CDR2 sequences are SGHAT and FQNNGV. Trimming cost V 0 bases and J 11 bases; bases outside gene matches: 3. The CDR3 loop is CASSLERGPAFF. The DNA for the CDR3 is TGTGCCAGCAGCTTAGAGAGGGGGCCGGCTTTCTTT. Variable domain in full (rest from reference TRBV11-2 and TRBJ1-1): EAGVAQSPRYKIIEKRQSVAFWCNPISGHATLYWYQQILGQGPKLLIQFQNNGVVDDSQLPKDRFSAERLKGVDSTLKIQPAKLEDSAVYLCASSLERGPAFFGQGTRLTVV.

CDR3 sequence reads: CASGIAGINNEQYF. The CDR3 nucleotides read TGCGCCAGCGGTATAGCGGGCATTAACAACGAGCAGTACTTC. V is TRBV5-1 and J is TRBJ2-7; 7 bases agree with TRBD2. Trimming took 7 bases from V and 5 from J; bases not matched to a gene: 12. This CDR3 region has 14 residues. CDR1 is SGHRS, CDR2 YFSETQ, per germline.

This clonotype was observed a handful of times. This chain links TRBV4-2 with TRBJ2-7; D might be TRBD1 or TRBD2, each matching 5 bases. This CDR3 comprises 15 residues. From germline, CDR1 is LGHNA and CDR2 YNFKEQ. Trimming cost V 0 bases and J 2 bases, with 11 bases left between them. CDR3 sequence reads: CASSQEGRDAYEQYF. CDR3 coding DNA: TGTGCCAGCAGCCAAGAGGGCCGGGACGCCTACGAGCAGTACTTC.

The sample holds a few counts of this clonotype. This chain links TRBV11-2 with TRBJ2-7; 7 bases are shared with TRBD2. The germline V gene has CDR1 SGHAT and CDR2 FQNNGV. This CDR3 has 17 amino acids. J gave up 0 bases and V 0 bases, and 8 bases lay outside the gene matches. The CDR3 sequence: CASSLDAGGSISYEQYF. The CDR3 DNA is TGTGCCAGCAGCTTAGATGCCGGCGGGAGTATCTCCTACGAGCAGTACTTC.